The 17 T cell receptor beta chains listed next were all sequenced from one sample in a study of OX40 agonist ivuxolimab in advanced cancers. Libraries were made using the immunoSEQ multiplex PCR assay. In its TCRdb copy, this immuneACCESS table keeps in-frame sequences only and misses some clones. Where compared with another copy, unresolved V genes explain less than half of these, and the others have no known cause. The sample table holds more than 30,000 clones, of which around 80% were seen once. Of the sample, 11% falls within the top ten clones. This specimen consisted of CD4+ or CD8+ T cells sorted from blood, obtained in a trial of the OX40 agonist ivuxolimab. These receptors all come from an adult with an advanced solid tumor such as melanoma, head and neck, liver or kidney cancer.

The CDR3 spells CASSVQGAGGYTF. CDR3 nucleotide sequence: TGTGCCAGCAGCGTACAGGGGGCGGGCGGCTACACCTTC. The gene calls are TRBV14 and TRBJ1-2; TRBD1 matches 9 bases. CDR1 is SGHDN and CDR2 is FVKESK in the germline V gene. CDR3 length equals 13 residues. J lost 8 bases, V lost 5 bases, and 6 bases had no gene match.

The chain is built from TRBV11-2 and TRBJ1-1; TRBD1 aligns across 9 bases. Trimming cost V 1 base and J 3 bases; bases outside gene matches: 3. The CDR3 has 15 residues. CDR1 SGHAT and CDR2 FQNNGV come from the germline V gene. The CDR3 sequence is CASSLGTGVYTEAFF. CDR3 DNA: TGTGCCAGCAGCTTAGGGACAGGGGTCTACACTGAAGCTTTCTTT.

This clone was recorded once. This chain uses TRBV7-8 with TRBJ1-5; D is uncertain. The CDR3 runs 15 residues. Germline V gives CDR1 SGHVS, CDR2 FQNEAQ. Trimming cost V 3 bases and J 0 bases, with 9 bases left between them. The CDR3 DNA sequence: TGTGCCAGCAGCTTCTATGGCCCTAGCAATCAGCCCCAGCATTTT. Its protein product is CASSFYGPSNQPQHF.

The rearrangement links TRBV6-5 to TRBJ1-3; D perhaps matches TRBD1 (6 bases). V was shortened by 5 bases and J by 2 bases, with 10 bases between the two germline ends. The CDR3 loop spans 14 amino acids. Germline CDR1 reads MNHEY; CDR2 reads SVGAGI. In DNA form, the CDR3 reads TGTGCCAGCAGTAAACAGGGTGCTGGAAACACCATATATTTT. This codes for CASSKQGAGNTIYF.

The gene calls are TRBV18 and TRBJ1-1, with no clear D. Trimming took 3 bases from V and 4 from J, leaving 9 bases between them. Germline CDR1 KGHSH, CDR2 LQKENI. The CDR3 extends over 13 amino acids. CDR3 in DNA: TGTGCCAGCTCACCGGTCGGGATCACTGAAGCTTTCTTT. Amino acid sequence: CASSPVGITEAFF.

V gene TRBV6-6 combines with J gene TRBJ2-1, with 9 nucleotides matching TRBD1. Germline CDR1 MNHNY, CDR2 SVGAGI (reference sequence). Unmatched junction bases numbered 3, after V lost 5 bases and J lost 7 bases. The CDR3 has 13 residues. The CDR3 loop is CASSPGQGNEQFF. The CDR3 coding sequence is TGTGCCAGCAGTCCCGGACAGGGGAATGAGCAGTTCTTC.

The chain employs TRBV12-5 and TRBJ1-1; the D is unclear. Looked up from germline, CDR1 is LGHNT and CDR2 is FRNRAP. The V end lost 2 bases, the J end lost 6 bases, and 13 bases lay between the germline ends. The CDR3 has 14 amino acids. The CDR3 bases are TGTGCTAGTGGTTTGTCGTCCATGGCGGCTGAAGCTTTCTTT. Translated: CASGLSSMAAEAFF.

CDR3 nucleotides: TGTGCCACCAGCAGAGTGCGGGACAGGGGAGAAACTGAAGCTTTCTTT. Translating gives CATSRVRDRGETEAFF. V is TRBV15 and J is TRBJ1-1; 10 bases are a match to TRBD1. Germline CDR1 is LNHNV and CDR2 is YYDKDF (reference sequence). The CDR3 runs 16 residues. J was trimmed by 5 bases and V by 1 base; bases with no gene match: 7.

This clone was detected a few times. The chain has TRBV29-1 and TRBJ1-2, with 9 bases fitting TRBD1. CDR3 size: 13 residues. Germline CDR1 SQVTM, CDR2 ANQGSEA. Trimming took 8 bases from V and 6 from J; bases not matched to a gene: 10. CDR3 nucleotide sequence: TGCAGCACAGCCTCCGGGACAGGGAATGGCTACACCTTC. Translated, it gives CSTASGTGNGYTF.

The gene calls are TRBV6-6 and TRBJ2-2; 7 bases line up with TRBD1. This CDR3 contains 16 residues. Germline lookup yields CDR1 MNHNY and CDR2 SVGAGI (reference sequence). The trim removed 2 bases at V and 0 bases at J, leaving 3 bases unmatched. The CDR3 sequence: CASSYKGQSNTGELFF. CDR3 bases: TGTGCCAGCAGTTACAAGGGACAGTCGAACACCGGGGAGCTGTTTTTT.

In its sample, this clone was seen once. The J gene is TRBJ2-1, the V gene TRBV2; TRBD1 matches 7 bases. J was trimmed by 8 bases and V by 2 bases; bases with no gene match: 9. The CDR3 loop spans 15 amino acids. Germline CDR1 reads SNHLY; CDR2 reads FYNNEI. Here the CDR3 DNA reads TGTGCCAGCAGTGAATTCGGGACAGAAGGCGATGAGCAGTTCTTC. This sequence encodes CASSEFGTEGDEQFF.

This rearrangement joins TRBV10-1 to TRBJ2-7; no definite D call. This CDR3 has 14 amino acids. Trimming shortened V by 0 bases and J by 5 bases, and 11 bases separated the two germline ends. The V gene's germline CDR1 is WNHNN and CDR2 SYGVQD (reference sequence). The DNA for the CDR3 is TGCGCCAGCAGTGAGTCCACCGCCCGCGACGAGCAGTACTTC. Its protein is CASSESTARDEQYF.

This chain uses TRBV7-3 with TRBJ2-5; 10 bases are a match to TRBD1. V shed 5 bases, J shed 4 bases, and the junction held 16 bases outside the gene matches. The CDR3 runs 18 residues. Germline assignment: CDR1 SGHTA and CDR2 FQGTGA. The CDR3 DNA sequence: TGTGCCAGCAGCGCAAGTACAAACCCTTGGGACAGGGGAGAGACCCAGTACTTC. This sequence encodes CASSASTNPWDRGETQYF.

J is TRBJ2-1 and V is TRBV7-2; D tentatively fits TRBD1 or TRBD2 (6 bases each). Trimming removed 0 bases from V and 7 bases from J, with 13 bases in between. Germline lookup yields CDR1 SGHTA and CDR2 FQGNSA. The CDR3 has 15 residues. CDR3 in amino acids: CASSLALWGANEQFF. CDR3 DNA: TGTGCCAGCAGCTTAGCGCTTTGGGGGGCTAATGAGCAGTTCTTC.

The rearrangement uses TRBV21-1 and TRBJ1-5. TRBV21-1 is reported as a pseudogene. The CDR3 has 12 residues. The CDR3 coding sequence is TGTGCCAGCAGCAAGGGGGAGCAGCCCCAGCATTTT. It is translated as CASSKGEQPQHF.

The chain recombines TRBV5-6 with TRBJ1-1; D may be TRBD1 (6 bases). Looked up from germline, CDR1 is SGHDT and CDR2 is YYEEEE. Trimming left V 3 bases short and J 7 bases short, with 10 bases between. CDR3 length: 12 amino acids. CDR3 nucleotides: TGTGCCAGCAGCTCGCAGACAGGTGAAGCTTTCTTT. Translating it yields CASSSQTGEAFF.

This clone was seen only once. V is TRBV5-4 and J is TRBJ1-1; D is unclear. The V and J ends lost 4 bases and 2 bases respectively, with 12 bases between them. Germline-derived CDR1 and CDR2 are SGHNT and YYREEE (reference sequence). The CDR3 sequence is 14 residues long. CDR3 DNA: TGTGCCAGCAGCCCCGGCAGTCCCAACACTGAAGCTTTCTTT. It codes for CASSPGSPNTEAFF.